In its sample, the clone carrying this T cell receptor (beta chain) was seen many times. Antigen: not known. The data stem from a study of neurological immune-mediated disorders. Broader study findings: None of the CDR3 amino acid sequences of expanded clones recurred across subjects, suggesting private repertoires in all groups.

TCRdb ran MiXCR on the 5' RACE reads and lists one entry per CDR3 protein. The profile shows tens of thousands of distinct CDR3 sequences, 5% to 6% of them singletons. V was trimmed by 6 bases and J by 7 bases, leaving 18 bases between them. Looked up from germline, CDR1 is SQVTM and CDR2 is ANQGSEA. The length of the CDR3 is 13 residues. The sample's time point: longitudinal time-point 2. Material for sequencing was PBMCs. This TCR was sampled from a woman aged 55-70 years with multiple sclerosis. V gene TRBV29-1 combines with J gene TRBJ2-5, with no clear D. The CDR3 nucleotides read TGCAGCGTGGCGGACCTCCCCCAACGGACCCAGTACTTC. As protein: CSVADLPQRTQYF.